The next 32 T cell receptor beta chains were all read from a single sample in a study of blood T cell repertoires in COVID-19. Profiled with immunoSEQ multiplex PCR; TCRdb holds only in-frame clones, not every one. The data contain around 68,000 clones, 80% to 90% of them singletons. Sequenced sample: peripheral blood. Receptors originate from a man in his fifties with active COVID-19.

The chain combines TRBV30 with TRBJ1-4; 8 bases fit TRBD1. The CDR3 is 12 amino acids. Trimming at V came to 3 bases and at J to 8 bases, leaving 2 bases not matched to a gene. The germline V gene has CDR1 GTSNPN and CDR2 SVGIG (reference sequence). The chain's CDR3 is CAWRTGGEKLFF. DNA for the CDR3: TGTGCCTGGAGAACAGGGGGGGAAAAACTGTTTTTT.

The chain links TRBV5-1 to TRBJ1-1; 7 nucleotides line up with TRBD1. CDR3 length: 15 amino acids. Trimming took 4 bases from V and 0 from J; bases not matched to a gene: 6. CDR1 and CDR2 (germline): SGHRS, YFSETQ. CDR3 DNA sequence: TGCGCCAGCAGCCCGCAGGGGGGAATGAACACTGAAGCTTTCTTT. It translates to CASSPQGGMNTEAFF.

V and J are TRBV7-2 and TRBJ1-1; maybe TRBD1 (5 bases). This CDR3 spans 14 amino acids. The germline CDR1 and CDR2 sequences are SGHTA and FQGNSA. The germline V and J ends were trimmed by 1 base and 7 bases, with 13 bases remaining between them. The CDR3 spells CASSLDGGSDEAFF. CDR3 nucleotide sequence: TGTGCCAGCAGCTTAGACGGGGGATCGGATGAAGCTTTCTTT.

This sequence joins TRBV18 and TRBJ1-3; D possibly corresponds to TRBD1 (6 bases). This CDR3 region has 16 residues. Deletions cut 6 bases from V and 3 bases from J, with 18 bases between. In germline, CDR1 is KGHSH, CDR2 LQKENI. The CDR3 sequence: CASSANTQGIGNTIYF. The CDR3 region has the DNA TGTGCCAGCTCCGCAAACACACAGGGAATTGGAAACACCATATATTTT.

In nucleotides, the CDR3 is TGTGCCACCAGTCTAGGGACAGGGTTAGAGACCCAGTACTTC. It is translated as CATSLGTGLETQYF. The chain couples TRBV24-1 to TRBJ2-5; 9 bases match TRBD1. The germline gives CDR1 KGHDR, CDR2 SFDVKD. Unmatched junction bases numbered 5, after V lost 6 bases and J lost 4 bases. This CDR3 is built from 14 residues.

The rearrangement joins TRBV4-1 to TRBJ2-6; D not resolved. Trimming pared 4 bases from V and 0 bases from J, leaving 10 bases between. This CDR3 spans 16 amino acids. In germline, CDR1 is MGHRA, CDR2 YSYEKL. The CDR3 reads CASSLTPPSGANVLTF. The CDR3, as DNA: TGCGCCAGCAGCCTCACACCTCCCTCTGGGGCCAACGTCCTGACTTTC.

The chain couples TRBV4-2 to TRBJ1-2; D not certain. V gave up 0 bases and J gave up 8 bases, with 13 bases separating them. The CDR3 has 14 residues. Germline CDR1 and CDR2: LGHNA and YNFKEQ. The CDR3 DNA reads TGTGCCAGCAGCCAAGATTTTGTGACCGGGGGCTACACCTTC. Its translation: CASSQDFVTGGYTF.

The chain couples TRBV19 to TRBJ2-7, with D maybe TRBD2 (5 bases). This CDR3 is built from 12 residues. Trimming shortened V by 6 bases and J by 3 bases, and 9 bases separated the two germline ends. The germline gives CDR1 LNHDA, CDR2 SQIVND (reference sequence). The CDR3 region has the DNA TGTGCCAGTAGCACTGGGAGCTACGAGCAGTACTTC. Its translation: CASSTGSYEQYF.

The J gene is TRBJ1-6, the V gene TRBV2, with TRBD1 as a possible D gene (6 bases). V lost 7 bases, J lost 7 bases, and 14 bases lay in between. Germline V lookup: CDR1 SNHLY, CDR2 FYNNEI. CDR3 size: 14 residues. CDR3 DNA: TGTGCCAGCATCTCCGAGGGGGACAATTCACCCCTCCACTTT. Its protein product is CASISEGDNSPLHF.

The chain combines TRBV6-5 with TRBJ2-2; D possibly corresponds to TRBD1 (6 bases). This CDR3 has 14 residues. CDR1 is MNHEY and CDR2 is SVGAGI in the germline V gene. V lost 7 bases and J lost 5, with 14 bases in between. The CDR3 reads CASTLIQGTGELFF. The CDR3, as DNA: TGTGCCAGCACCTTGATACAGGGAACCGGGGAGCTGTTTTTT.

The rearrangement uses TRBV7-2 and TRBJ2-7; D unclear. Trimming pared 1 base from V and 3 bases from J, leaving 10 bases between. The CDR3 has 14 residues. Germline-derived CDR1 and CDR2 are SGHTA and FQGNSA. The CDR3 DNA sequence: TGTGCCAGCAGCTTAGTTGGCGGTGACTACGAGCAGTACTTC. Protein: CASSLVGGDYEQYF.

This rearrangement joins TRBV18 to TRBJ1-2; D is unclear. Germline values: CDR1 KGHSH, CDR2 LQKENI. The CDR3 spans 13 residues. With 2 bases removed from V and 3 bases from J, the gap between germline ends came to 7 bases. Here the CDR3 DNA reads TGTGCCAGCTCACCAGGAGGCCACTATGGCTACACCTTC. Amino acid sequence: CASSPGGHYGYTF. Supplemented by reference TRBV18 and TRBJ1-2, the full variable domain reads NAGVMQNPRHLVRRRGQEARLRCSPMKGHSHVYWYRQLPEEGLKFMVYLQKENIIDESGMPKERFSAEFPKEGPSILRIQQVVRGDSAAYFCASSPGGHYGYTFGSGTRLTVV.

This chain connects TRBV6-5 to TRBJ1-3; 8 positions match TRBD1. This CDR3 spans 15 amino acids. V trimming: 5 bases; J trimming: 2 bases; junction bases outside the gene matches: 5. CDR1 and CDR2 from the germline V gene are MNHEY and SVGAGI. The CDR3 coding sequence is TGTGCCAGCAGTCACGACAGGGGACCTGGAAACACCATATATTTT. This encodes CASSHDRGPGNTIYF.

This clone was seen ten or more times. V and J are TRBV27 and TRBJ1-3; D ambiguous. The CDR3 has 13 residues. Germline V gene sequence: CDR1 MNHEY, CDR2 SMNVEV (reference sequence). V was shortened by 5 bases and J by 4 bases, with 9 bases between the two germline ends. The DNA for the CDR3 is TGTGCCAGCAGTCCACCGGGAGGAAACACCATATATTTT. Translating gives CASSPPGGNTIYF.

The V and J genes are TRBV19 and TRBJ2-2; 9 bases align to TRBD1. Germline lookup yields CDR1 LNHDA and CDR2 SQIVND (reference sequence). The ends lost 8 bases at V and 5 bases at J; junction bases unmatched: 12. This CDR3 is built from 16 residues. The CDR3 sequence is CASRPGQGVLTGELFF. The CDR3 DNA sequence: TGTGCCAGTCGGCCGGGACAGGGTGTATTGACCGGGGAGCTGTTTTTT. Supplemented by reference TRBV19 and TRBJ2-2, the full variable domain reads DGGITQSPKYLFRKEGQNVTLSCEQNLNHDAMYWYRQDPGQGLRLIYYSQIVNDFQKGDIAEGYSVSREKKESFPLTVTSAQKNPTAFYLCASRPGQGVLTGELFFGEGSRLTVL.

The chain joins TRBV12-3 or TRBV12-4 to TRBJ2-7, with 10 positions matching TRBD2. Losses at the gene ends were 5 bases for V and 11 bases for J; bases not matched to a gene: 6. The CDR3 runs 12 residues. CDR3 coding DNA: TGTGCCAGCAGTAAACTAGCGGGGAACGAGTACTTC. It encodes CASSKLAGNEYF.

J is TRBJ2-5 and V is TRBV11-3; tentatively, D is TRBD2 (6 bases). The CDR3 length is 15 residues. Looked up from germline, CDR1 is SGHNT and CDR2 is YENEEA. V lost 1 base and J 3 bases, leaving 12 bases between the germline ends. The CDR3 DNA reads TGTGCCAGCAGCTTAGCGTACGGCGGGGAAGAGACCCAGTACTTC. Encoded protein: CASSLAYGGEETQYF.

This clone turned up a few times. The chain has TRBV28 and TRBJ1-6; the D gene is possibly TRBD1 (6 bases). V lost 2 bases to trimming and J lost 9 bases, with 14 bases between them. CDR3 length: 15 amino acids. CDR1 MDHEN and CDR2 SYDVKM come from the germline V gene. CDR3 sequence: CASSLGGQYGSPLHF. CDR3 coding DNA: TGTGCCAGCAGTTTAGGGGGCCAGTACGGTTCACCCCTCCACTTT. Combining the CDR3 with reference TRBV28 and TRBJ1-6 gives the whole variable domain DVKVTQSSRYLVKRTGEKVFLECVQDMDHENMFWYRQDPGLGLRLIYFSYDVKMKEKGDIPEGYSVSREKKERFSLILESASTNQTSMYLCASSLGGQYGSPLHFGNGTRLTVT.

V is TRBV5-6 and J is TRBJ2-3; D is unresolved. The CDR3 contains 16 residues. V was clipped by 1 base and J by 2 bases, with 14 bases between them. CDR1 SGHDT and CDR2 YYEEEE come from the germline V gene. The CDR3 nucleotides read TGTGCCAGCAGCTTGTTTACAGCCGATAACACAGATACGCAGTATTTT. Encoded protein: CASSLFTADNTDTQYF.

The CDR3 loop reads CASSPSQAGELFF. The CDR3 nucleotides read TGTGCCAGCTCACCATCACAGGCCGGGGAGCTGTTTTTT. V and J are TRBV18 and TRBJ2-2, with D maybe TRBD1 (5 bases). The germline gives CDR1 KGHSH, CDR2 LQKENI. CDR3 size: 13 residues. Trimming pared 2 bases from V and 6 bases from J, leaving 7 bases between.

CDR3 nucleotides: TGCGCCAGCAGCTTGGGGGGAGGCTACAATGAGCAGTTCTTC. Encoded protein: CASSLGGGYNEQFF. This chain links TRBV5-1 with TRBJ2-1; TRBD2 might be the D (6 bases). V lost 0 bases to trimming and J lost 3 bases, with 7 bases between them. Germline V gene sequence: CDR1 SGHRS, CDR2 YFSETQ. The CDR3 length is 14 residues.

This chain uses TRBV4-1 with TRBJ2-2; D unresolved. Germline values: CDR1 MGHRA, CDR2 YSYEKL. The CDR3 totals 15 residues. V lost 0 bases and J lost 2, with 7 bases in between. CDR3 amino acids: CASSQDVVNTGELFF. The CDR3 DNA sequence: TGCGCCAGCAGCCAAGATGTAGTTAACACCGGGGAGCTGTTTTTT.

The chain joins TRBV7-8 to TRBJ1-1, with a possible D match to TRBD1 (5 bases). Germline-derived CDR1 and CDR2 are SGHVS and FQNEAQ. The CDR3 totals 15 residues. Trimming pared 3 bases from V and 4 bases from J, leaving 15 bases between. The CDR3 nucleotides read TGTGCCAGCAGCTTCGCGGGGGGACTTGCCACTGAAGCTTTCTTT. This encodes CASSFAGGLATEAFF.

The V gene is TRBV28, the J gene TRBJ2-5; tentatively, D is TRBD1 (5 bases). Germline V lookup: CDR1 MDHEN, CDR2 SYDVKM. The CDR3 runs 14 residues. V was shortened by 6 bases and J by 1 base, with 12 bases between the two germline ends. CDR3 protein: CASSPSGIQETQYF. The CDR3 region has the DNA TGTGCCAGCAGCCCCTCAGGGATCCAAGAGACCCAGTACTTC.

CDR3 sequence reads: CASSLGASGGVDTQYF. In DNA form, the CDR3 reads TGTGCCAGCAGCTTGGGAGCTAGCGGGGGGGTTGATACGCAGTATTTT. This sequence joins TRBV5-4 and TRBJ2-3, with 12 bases that match TRBD2. CDR3 length: 16 residues. CDR1 SGHNT and CDR2 YYREEE come from the germline V gene (reference sequence). V shed 0 bases and J 6 bases; nucleotides not matched to a gene: 5.

The chain couples TRBV7-2 to TRBJ2-5, with 7 bases that match TRBD2. The CDR3 consists of 14 residues. Germline trimming cut 7 bases from V and 6 bases from J; bases unmatched to any gene: 11. Germline CDR1 reads SGHTA; CDR2 reads FQGNSA. The CDR3 here is CASNPTGREKTQYF. CDR3 sequence (DNA): TGTGCCAGCAACCCGACGGGGAGGGAAAAGACCCAGTACTTC.

The chain couples TRBV9 to TRBJ2-7; D possibly corresponds to TRBD2 (6 bases). The CDR3 contains 16 residues. Trimming took 1 base from V and 3 from J, leaving 17 bases between them. The V gene's germline CDR1 is SGDLS and CDR2 YYNGEE. The CDR3 bases are TGTGCCAGCAGCGTATCCGGGGGTGATATCGTCTACGAGCAGTACTTC. This gives the protein CASSVSGGDIVYEQYF.

The chain joins TRBV4-3 to TRBJ2-1; TRBD2 agrees at 11 bases. The length of the CDR3 is 15 residues. Germline assignment: CDR1 LGHNA and CDR2 YSLEER. After removal of 4 bases from V and 9 bases from J, the junction contained 8 bases not matched to a gene. The CDR3 nucleotides read TGCGCCAGCAGCCTACTAGCGGGAGTCTCGGGTGAGCAGTTCTTC. This sequence encodes CASSLLAGVSGEQFF.

This chain joins TRBV9 and TRBJ1-1, with 9 bases aligning to TRBD1. Germline values: CDR1 SGDLS, CDR2 YYNGEE. This CDR3 comprises 17 residues. V dropped 0 bases and J dropped 3; count of bases not matched to a gene: 9. Here the CDR3 DNA reads TGTGCCAGCAGCGTAGTAGGACAGGGGCGTGGGGACACTGAAGCTTTCTTT. It is translated as CASSVVGQGRGDTEAFF.

This clone was detected a few times. The rearrangement uses TRBV7-8 and TRBJ2-5; 14 positions agree with TRBD2. J gave up 6 bases and V 1 base, and 10 bases lay outside the gene matches. CDR1 is SGHVS and CDR2 is FQNEAQ in the germline V gene. The CDR3 is 18 amino acids. The CDR3 DNA sequence: TGTGCCAGCAGCTTAGTCATCGCGACTAGCGGGGGGGCCAAGACCCAGTACTTC. The encoded protein is CASSLVIATSGGAKTQYF. Together with reference TRBV7-8 and TRBJ2-5, the CDR3 gives the full variable domain: GAGVSQSPRYKVAKRGQDVALRCDPISGHVSLFWYQQALGQGPEFLTYFQNEAQLDKSGLPSDRFFAERPEGSVSTLKIQRTQQEDSAVYLCASSLVIATSGGAKTQYFGPGTRLLVL.

V gene TRBV29-1 combines with J gene TRBJ2-7; no firm D call. V lost 7 bases and J lost 4, with 14 bases in between. There are 12 residues in the CDR3. From germline, CDR1 is SQVTM and CDR2 ANQGSEA. CDR3 in amino acids: CSAGGGTYEQYF. The CDR3 nucleotides read TGCAGCGCGGGCGGCGGCACATACGAGCAGTACTTC.

In this sample, this clone turned up once. This sequence joins TRBV7-2 and TRBJ1-5; TRBD1 might be the D (5 bases). V lost 2 bases and J lost 5, with 7 bases in between. The CDR3 runs to 13 residues. CDR1 SGHTA and CDR2 FQGNSA come from the germline V gene. CDR3 nucleotide sequence: TGTGCCAGCAGCTTATCGGGGGATCAGCCCCAGCATTTT. Its translation: CASSLSGDQPQHF.